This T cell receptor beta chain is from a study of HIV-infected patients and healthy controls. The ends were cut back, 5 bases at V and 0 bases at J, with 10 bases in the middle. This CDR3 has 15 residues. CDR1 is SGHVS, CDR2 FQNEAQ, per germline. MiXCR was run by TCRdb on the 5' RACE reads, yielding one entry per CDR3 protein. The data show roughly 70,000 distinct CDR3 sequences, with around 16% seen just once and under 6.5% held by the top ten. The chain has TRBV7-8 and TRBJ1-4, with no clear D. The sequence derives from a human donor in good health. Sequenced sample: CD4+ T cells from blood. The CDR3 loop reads CASSLQPATNEKLFF. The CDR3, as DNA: TGTGCCAGCAGCCTACAGCCTGCAACTAATGAAAAACTGTTTTTT.